The subject of this entry is one T cell receptor (beta chain). This specimen belongs to a study of T cells after yellow fever vaccination. This CDR3 region has 14 residues. Germline loops: CDR1 LNHNV, CDR2 YYDKDF (reference sequence). V dropped 0 bases and J dropped 2 bases, with 8 bases sitting between them. TCRdb re-called the 5' RACE reads through MiXCR, storing one row per CDR3 protein. The table has 550,000 or so distinct CDR3 sequences, over 15% seen once. The origin of this receptor is a man under 40 who received the YFV17D yellow fever vaccine. This specimen was PBMCs, taken 15 days after the yellow fever booster vaccination. This chain joins TRBV15 and TRBJ2-7, with D hard to call. The CDR3 DNA follows: TGTGCCACCAGCAGAGAAGTTATAACCTACGAGCAGTACTTC. Translating it yields CATSREVITYEQYF.